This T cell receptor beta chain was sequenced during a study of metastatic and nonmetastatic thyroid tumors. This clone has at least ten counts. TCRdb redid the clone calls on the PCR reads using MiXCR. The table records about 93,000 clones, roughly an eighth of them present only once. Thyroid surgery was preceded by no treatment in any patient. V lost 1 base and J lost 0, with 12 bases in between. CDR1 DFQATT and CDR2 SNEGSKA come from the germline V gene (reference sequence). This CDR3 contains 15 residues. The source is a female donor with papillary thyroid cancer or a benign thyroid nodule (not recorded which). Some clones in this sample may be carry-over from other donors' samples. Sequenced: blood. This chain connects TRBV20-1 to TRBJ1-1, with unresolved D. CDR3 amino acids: CSARGEHRLNTEAFF. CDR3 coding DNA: TGCAGTGCTAGAGGGGAGCACAGACTGAACACTGAAGCTTTCTTT.